Presented here are 20 T cell receptor beta chains from one specimen sequenced in a study of OX40 agonist ivuxolimab in advanced cancers. The table came from immunoSEQ multiplex PCR; TCRdb's copy has only in-frame clones and leaves some out. The sample lists about 70,000 clones, approximately 90% occurring once. This sample comprised CD4+ or CD8+ T cells sorted from blood, obtained in a trial of the OX40 agonist ivuxolimab. These receptors all stem from an adult with an advanced solid tumor such as melanoma, head and neck, liver or kidney cancer.

This chain uses TRBV7-9 with TRBJ2-1; D unresolved. Trimming left V 8 bases short and J 7 bases short, with 6 bases between. In germline, CDR1 is SEHNR, CDR2 FQNEAQ (reference sequence). The length of the CDR3 is 10 residues. The CDR3 coding sequence is TGTGCCAGCGGTTTGAATGAGCAGTTCTTC. This gives the protein CASGLNEQFF.

V and J are TRBV18 and TRBJ2-7, with TRBD1 matching over 8 bases. CDR1 KGHSH and CDR2 LQKENI come from the germline V gene. J was trimmed by 0 bases and V by 3 bases; bases with no gene match: 7. There are 16 residues in the CDR3. The CDR3 loop reads CASSPMTGASSYEQYF. CDR3 DNA: TGTGCCAGCTCACCGATGACAGGGGCCAGCTCCTACGAGCAGTACTTC.

The chain combines TRBV6-1 with TRBJ1-1, with D perhaps matching TRBD1 (6 bases). V was trimmed by 4 bases and J by 1 base, leaving 10 bases between them. CDR1 is MNHNS, CDR2 SASEGT, per germline. CDR3 length equals 14 residues. This chain's CDR3 is CASSAWDKNTEAFF. The CDR3 nucleotides read TGTGCCAGCAGTGCCTGGGACAAGAACACTGAAGCTTTCTTT.

The chain recombines TRBV6-1 with TRBJ1-5; 10 bases fit TRBD1. The CDR3 contains 15 residues. Germline V gene sequence: CDR1 MNHNS, CDR2 SASEGT. Trimming at V came to 6 bases and at J to 6 bases, leaving 8 bases not matched to a gene. The CDR3 loop reads CASRTGGLAGQPQHF. For the CDR3, the DNA is TGTGCCAGCAGGACAGGGGGCCTGGCTGGTCAGCCCCAGCATTTT.

CDR3 nucleotide sequence: TGCGCCAGCAGGGGGGCGCAGGGGGCCAACGTCCTGACTTTC. Its translation is CASRGAQGANVLTF. This chain connects TRBV10-2 to TRBJ2-6; the D gene is possibly TRBD1 (6 bases). V was shortened by 6 bases and J by 4 bases, with 10 bases between the two germline ends. CDR3 length equals 14 residues. CDR1 is WSHSY, CDR2 SAAADI, per germline.

V and J are TRBV7-2 and TRBJ2-3; TRBD2 agrees at 9 bases. Germline assignment: CDR1 SGHTA and CDR2 FQGNSA. V was pared by 1 base and J by 4 bases, with 0 bases of the junction left unmatched. This CDR3 has 14 residues. CDR3 sequence: CASSLGGGADTQYF. The CDR3 DNA is TGTGCCAGCAGCTTAGGCGGGGGGGCAGATACGCAGTATTTT. The complete variable domain, with remaining parts taken from reference TRBV7-2 and TRBJ2-3, reads GAGVSQSPSNKVTEKGKDVELRCDPISGHTALYWYRQSLGQGLEFLIYFQGNSAPDKSGLPSDRFSAERTGGSVSTLTIQRTQQEDSAVYLCASSLGGGADTQYFGPGTRLTVL.

The chain combines TRBV5-1 with TRBJ2-1, with TRBD1 identical over 8 bases. This CDR3 comprises 15 residues. The germline gives CDR1 SGHRS, CDR2 YFSETQ. V shed 2 bases, J shed 4 bases, and the junction held 5 bases outside the gene matches. CDR3 residues: CASSLQGESYNEQFF. As DNA, the CDR3 is TGCGCCAGCAGCTTACAGGGGGAATCGTACAATGAGCAGTTCTTC.

The V gene is TRBV5-1, the J gene TRBJ2-7, with 7 bases fitting TRBD1. This CDR3 has 15 amino acids. V was clipped by 4 bases and J by 5 bases; unmatched bases: 12. Looked up from germline, CDR1 is SGHRS and CDR2 is YFSETQ. This chain's CDR3 is CASSGSTGAVNEQYF. The CDR3 region has the DNA TGCGCCAGCAGCGGAAGTACAGGGGCGGTAAACGAGCAGTACTTC.

This chain links TRBV19 with TRBJ2-3; D gene uncertain. The CDR3 sequence is 14 residues long. V gave up 5 bases and J gave up 4 bases, with 13 bases separating them. Germline CDR1 reads LNHDA; CDR2 reads SQIVND (reference sequence). The CDR3 bases are TGTGCCAGTAGTGTGAACAGTTTAGCAGATACGCAGTATTTT. Translated: CASSVNSLADTQYF.

The chain employs TRBV5-5 and TRBJ1-2; D might be TRBD1 (6 bases). The V end lost 3 bases, the J end lost 4 bases, and 16 bases lay between the germline ends. The CDR3 has 15 amino acids. Germline V CDR1 and CDR2: SGHKS, YYEKEE (reference sequence). The DNA for the CDR3 is TGTGCCAGCAGCTCGGAACAAACAGGGAGCTATGGCTACACCTTC. This translates into CASSSEQTGSYGYTF.

J is TRBJ1-2 and V is TRBV5-1, with TRBD1 matching over 7 bases. The V and J ends lost 7 bases and 1 base, in that order; junction bases with no gene match: 25. The CDR3 length is 20 residues. From germline, CDR1 is SGHRS and CDR2 YFSETQ. CDR3 residues: CASLQYPKPRTGLHNYGYTF. The CDR3, as DNA: TGCGCCAGCCTCCAATACCCGAAACCCCGGACAGGACTACATAACTATGGCTACACCTTC.

The V and J genes are TRBV5-1 and TRBJ1-1; D may be TRBD1 (5 bases). This CDR3 has 13 amino acids. The V gene lost 4 bases and the J gene lost 1 base, with 8 bases spanning the gap. In germline, CDR1 is SGHRS, CDR2 YFSETQ. The CDR3: CASSHGTNTEAFF. The CDR3 bases are TGCGCCAGCAGCCACGGGACGAACACTGAAGCTTTCTTT.

This chain joins TRBV14 and TRBJ1-6; 8 positions agree with TRBD1. V shed 3 bases and J 10 bases; nucleotides not matched to a gene: 5. Per the germline V gene, CDR1 is SGHDN and CDR2 is FVKESK. This CDR3 is built from 14 residues. The CDR3: CASSHGQGGSPLHF. DNA for the CDR3: TGTGCCAGCAGCCATGGACAGGGAGGCTCACCCCTCCACTTT.

The chain employs TRBV10-2 and TRBJ2-1; the match to TRBD1 covers 8 bases. The CDR3 spans 15 residues. V shed 8 bases, J shed 7 bases, and the junction held 13 bases outside the gene matches. The germline V gene has CDR1 WSHSY and CDR2 SAAADI. In DNA form, the CDR3 reads TGCGCCAGCGGGGCGGGCAGGGGGCAAGGGAATGAGCAGTTCTTC. Protein sequence: CASGAGRGQGNEQFF.

The chain joins TRBV5-6 to TRBJ2-5; 9 bases match TRBD2. Looked up from germline, CDR1 is SGHDT and CDR2 is YYEEEE. The CDR3 is 13 residues long. With 7 bases clipped from V and 7 bases from J, the junction kept 8 bases outside the gene matches. The CDR3 region has the DNA TGTGCCAGCGAGAGCGGGGGGACCGGGACCCAGTACTTC. It encodes CASESGGTGTQYF.

V and J are TRBV19 and TRBJ2-5; D possibly corresponds to TRBD1 (6 bases). With the DNA end fitting TRBJ2-7 better, the J assignment may be wrong. The CDR3 spans 15 residues. The germline V gene has CDR1 LNHDA and CDR2 SQIVND (reference sequence). The CDR3 sequence is CASSSRTVGSYEQYF. The CDR3 DNA follows: TGTGCCAGTAGTTCTCGGACAGTGGGTTCCTACGAGCAGTACTTC.

This chain links TRBV12-5 with TRBJ1-5; D not resolved. V lost 7 bases and J 5 bases, leaving 6 bases between the germline ends. Per germline, CDR1 LGHNT and CDR2 FRNRAP. The CDR3 contains 11 residues. This CDR3 reads CASVGHQPQHF. The CDR3 nucleotides are TGTGCTAGTGTAGGGCATCAGCCCCAGCATTTT.

The chain is built from TRBV7-9 and TRBJ1-3, with a tentative D call TRBD1 (6 bases). The germline CDR1 and CDR2 sequences are SEHNR and FQNEAQ (reference sequence). There are 15 residues in the CDR3. V gave up 2 bases and J gave up 3 bases, with 11 bases separating them. This CDR3 is CASSLLAGVGNTIYF. The CDR3 nucleotides are TGTGCCAGCAGCTTACTTGCAGGGGTTGGAAACACCATATATTTT.

This chain connects TRBV6-5 to TRBJ2-7, with TRBD2 as a possible D gene (6 bases). This CDR3 is built from 14 residues. The ends were cut back, 0 bases at V and 4 bases at J, with 10 bases in the middle. Germline V gene sequence: CDR1 MNHEY, CDR2 SVGAGI. The CDR3 coding sequence is TGTGCCAGCAGTTACTCGGGGGGACTTTACGAGCAGTACTTC. Translation: CASSYSGGLYEQYF.

This clone was seen a single time. The genes are TRBV6-1 and TRBJ1-4; TRBD1 might be the D (5 bases). The germline V and J ends were trimmed by 4 bases and 3 bases, with 9 bases remaining between them. The CDR3 consists of 14 residues. CDR1 is MNHNS, CDR2 SASEGT, per germline. This chain's CDR3 is CASSVGGSNEKLFF. The CDR3 coding sequence is TGTGCCAGCAGTGTTGGGGGATCTAATGAAAAACTGTTTTTT.